This T cell receptor beta chain was found in a study of cytomegalovirus exposure and HLA in healthy donors. General observations from the study: The study put some 150 TCR beta chains on its list as cytomegalovirus-associated.

Using immunoSEQ multiplex PCR, the repertoire was profiled, and TCRdb retains in-frame clones only, with some absent. Of around 300,000 clones detected, roughly 90% appear once; the ten largest clones hold 0.92%. This clone was counted a single time. Its antigen is not known. The V segment lost 6 bases and the J segment 2 bases; nucleotides outside the gene matches: 12. This CDR3 comprises 16 residues. Germline loops: CDR1 PRHDT, CDR2 FYEKMQ (reference sequence). J is TRBJ2-7 and V is TRBV13, with 8 bases lining up with TRBD2. Sequencing input: PBMCs. The receptor was isolated from a woman between 18 and 29 years old in good health and CMV-seronegative. Written as DNA, the CDR3 is TGTGCCAGCAGTGGGTCGGGCGGGAGGAGCACCTACGAGCAGTACTTC. It specifies CASSGSGGRSTYEQYF.